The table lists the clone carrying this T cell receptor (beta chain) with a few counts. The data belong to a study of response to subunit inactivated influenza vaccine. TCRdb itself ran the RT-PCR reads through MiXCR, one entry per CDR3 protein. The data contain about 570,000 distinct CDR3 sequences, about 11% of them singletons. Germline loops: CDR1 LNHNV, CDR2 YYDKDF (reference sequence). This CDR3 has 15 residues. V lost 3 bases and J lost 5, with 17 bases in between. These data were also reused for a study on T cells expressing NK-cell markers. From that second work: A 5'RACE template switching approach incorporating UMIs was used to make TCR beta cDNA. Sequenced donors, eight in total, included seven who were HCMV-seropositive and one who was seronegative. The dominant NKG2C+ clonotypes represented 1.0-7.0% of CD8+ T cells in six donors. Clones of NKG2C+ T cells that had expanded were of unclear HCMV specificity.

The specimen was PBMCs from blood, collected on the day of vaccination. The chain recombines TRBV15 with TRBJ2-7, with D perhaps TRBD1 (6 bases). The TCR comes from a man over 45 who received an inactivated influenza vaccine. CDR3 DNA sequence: TGTGCCACCAGCAGGACTGGGACAATAATCAACGAGCAGTACTTC. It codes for CATSRTGTIINEQYF.